What follows are 25 T cell receptor beta chains derived from one specimen sequenced in a study of blood T cells in healthy people across ages. A J-beta primer mix and a sample-barcoded 5' primer were used in a second PCR of about 7 to 12 cycles. One entry per CDR3 protein, called by TCRdb with MiXCR from the 5' RACE reads. This table holds 1.5 million to 2 million distinct CDR3 sequences, 28% found once. The material sequenced was blood. The receptors were sampled from a woman younger than 45 in good health.

J is TRBJ1-1 and V is TRBV4-1; 7 nucleotides line up with TRBD1. Looked up from germline, CDR1 is MGHRA and CDR2 is YSYEKL. Unmatched junction bases numbered 9, after V lost 5 bases and J lost 3 bases. The CDR3 extends over 15 amino acids. The CDR3 loop reads CASSSQTGVHTEAFF. The CDR3 nucleotides read TGCGCCAGCAGCTCGCAAACAGGGGTCCACACTGAAGCTTTCTTT.

This clonotype was seen a few times. This chain links TRBV6-5 with TRBJ2-1; D is perhaps TRBD1 (6 bases). From germline, CDR1 is MNHEY and CDR2 SVGAGI. CDR3 length: 15 amino acids. Trimming removed 6 bases at V and 1 base at J, with 13 bases between. The CDR3 DNA reads TGTGCCAGCAGCACAAAGGGGGAATCCTACAATGAGCAGTTCTTC. It codes for CASSTKGESYNEQFF.

The rearrangement links TRBV12-3 or TRBV12-4 to TRBJ2-7, with 9 nucleotides matching TRBD1. The CDR3 runs 15 residues. V lost 3 bases, J lost 4 bases, and 7 bases stayed unmatched. CDR3 sequence reads: CASSFPGTGQYEQYF. CDR3 in DNA: TGTGCCAGCAGTTTTCCCGGGACAGGGCAATACGAGCAGTACTTC.

There are many counts of this clonotype. V is TRBV7-9 and J is TRBJ2-6; D is unclear. V was clipped by 5 bases and J by 0 bases, with 5 bases between them. Germline loops: CDR1 SEHNR, CDR2 FQNEAQ (reference sequence). This CDR3 has 14 residues. Here the CDR3 DNA reads TGTGCCAGCAGCGCTAGCTCTGGGGCCAACGTCCTGACTTTC. Its translation: CASSASSGANVLTF.

This clonotype was seen only a few times. The chain recombines TRBV7-6 with TRBJ2-7; either TRBD1 or TRBD2 may fit D (5 bases each). The CDR3 length is 14 residues. The germline V gene encodes CDR1 SGHVS and CDR2 FNYEAQ. The V end was cut by 4 bases, the J end by 5 bases, with 15 bases between. The CDR3 bases are TGTGCCAGCAGCTCCCGGGGCCTGGGCCACGAGCAGTACTTC. It codes for CASSSRGLGHEQYF.

This chain uses TRBV20-1 with TRBJ1-4; D not resolved. Germline V gene lookup returns CDR1 DFQATT and CDR2 SNEGSKA (reference sequence). The CDR3 is 13 amino acids. Trimming left V 6 bases short and J 3 bases short, with 11 bases between. In DNA, the CDR3 is TGCAGTGCAACTCGGGGTCCTAATGAAAAACTGTTTTTT. Its protein is CSATRGPNEKLFF.

The chain recombines TRBV14 with TRBJ2-7; no definite D call. V lost 5 bases to trimming and J lost 0 bases, with 11 bases between them. CDR3 length: 14 residues. Germline V CDR1 and CDR2: SGHDN, FVKESK. The CDR3 region has the DNA TGTGCCAGCAGCGGCGACGGTTTCTCCTACGAGCAGTACTTC. Amino acids: CASSGDGFSYEQYF.

V and J are TRBV2 and TRBJ1-2, with 7 bases lining up with TRBD1. This CDR3 is built from 16 residues. The trim removed 6 bases at V and 6 bases at J, leaving 16 bases unmatched. Germline lookup yields CDR1 SNHLY and CDR2 FYNNEI. CDR3 coding DNA: TGTGCCAGCAGCCCCTTCTCCACCGGGACAGATAATGGCTACACCTTC. It encodes CASSPFSTGTDNGYTF.

This clonotype turned up a few times. The chain combines TRBV19 with TRBJ2-5; D is ambiguous. Trimming pared 5 bases from V and 5 bases from J, leaving 12 bases between. The germline CDR1 and CDR2 sequences are LNHDA and SQIVND (reference sequence). The CDR3 sequence is 13 residues long. The CDR3 loop reads CASSPSAAETQYF. DNA of the CDR3: TGTGCCAGTAGTCCCTCTGCGGCGGAGACCCAGTACTTC.

The chain recombines TRBV6-5 with TRBJ2-1, with 7 bases identical to TRBD2. This CDR3 comprises 15 residues. Germline CDR1 MNHEY, CDR2 SVGAGI. V dropped 2 bases and J dropped 8; count of bases not matched to a gene: 9. The CDR3, as DNA: TGTGCCAGCAGTTACAGGCGGGAGTCATTGGATGAGCAGTTCTTC. Its translation: CASSYRRESLDEQFF.

This clonotype has at least ten counts. This rearrangement joins TRBV6-6 to TRBJ2-3; D could derive from TRBD1 or TRBD2 (5 bases each). Germline lookup yields CDR1 MNHNY and CDR2 SVGAGI (reference sequence). V lost 7 bases and J lost 0, with 8 bases in between. The CDR3 runs 13 residues. The DNA of the CDR3 is TGTGCCAGCACCAGGGACAGCACAGATACGCAGTATTTT. This sequence encodes CASTRDSTDTQYF.

J is TRBJ2-1 and V is TRBV27; 10 nucleotides align to TRBD2. Trimming removed 6 bases from V and 5 bases from J; junction bases left unmatched: 7. The length of the CDR3 is 15 residues. CDR1 and CDR2 (germline): MNHEY, SMNVEV (reference sequence). CDR3 in DNA: TGTGCCAGCAGCACCGGGACTAGCGCGAACAATGAGCAGTTCTTC. Translating it yields CASSTGTSANNEQFF.

V and J are TRBV6-6 and TRBJ1-1; TRBD1 might be the D (6 bases). Germline CDR1 MNHNY, CDR2 SVGAGI (reference sequence). The CDR3 loop spans 15 amino acids. V was cut by 5 bases and J by 4 bases, with 17 bases left in between. The CDR3 sequence: CASSPRGQGSTEAFF. CDR3 coding DNA: TGTGCCAGCAGTCCCCGTGGGCAGGGGAGCACTGAAGCTTTCTTT.

This clonotype showed up just a few times. The rearrangement links TRBV12-5 to TRBJ2-1; 7 bases agree with TRBD2. V lost 2 bases to trimming and J lost 9 bases; unmatched junction nucleotides: 7. Germline V lookup: CDR1 LGHNT, CDR2 FRNRAP. The CDR3 length is 14 residues. The CDR3 protein is CASGLSGGGPEQFF. The CDR3 DNA follows: TGTGCTAGTGGTTTGTCTGGGGGAGGGCCTGAGCAGTTCTTC. The full variable domain, its missing parts supplied by reference TRBV12-5 and TRBJ2-1, is DARVTQTPRHKVTEMGQEVTMRCQPILGHNTVFWYRQTMMQGLELLAYFRNRAPLDDSGMPKDRFSAEMPDATLATLKIQPSEPRDSAVYFCASGLSGGGPEQFFGPGTRLTVL.

This clonotype was seen ten or more times. V and J are TRBV20-1 and TRBJ2-7; TRBD2 matches at 9 bases. The CDR3 is made up of 15 amino acids. With V trimmed by 0 bases and J by 3 bases, 6 bases remained unmatched. Per the germline V gene, CDR1 is DFQATT and CDR2 is SNEGSKA (reference sequence). CDR3 DNA: TGCAGTGCTAGAGACGGCGGGAGGGCAGGCTACGAGCAGTACTTC. Translating gives CSARDGGRAGYEQYF.

This clonotype was recorded a few times. The rearrangement uses TRBV9 and TRBJ2-1; 10 bases map to TRBD1. The trim removed 3 bases at V and 8 bases at J, leaving 5 bases unmatched. CDR3 length: 14 residues. Germline loops: CDR1 SGDLS, CDR2 YYNGEE. CDR3 loop: CASSAGQGGHEQFF. Written as DNA, the CDR3 is TGTGCCAGCAGCGCCGGACAGGGGGGCCATGAGCAGTTCTTC.

The chain is built from TRBV5-1 and TRBJ1-2, with 7 bases lining up with TRBD1. Germline-derived CDR1 and CDR2 are SGHRS and YFSETQ. The CDR3 runs to 16 residues. Losses at the gene ends were 0 bases for V and 0 bases for J; bases not matched to a gene: 5. CDR3 in amino acids: CASSLEPGTANYGYTF. CDR3 DNA: TGCGCCAGCAGCTTGGAACCCGGGACAGCTAACTATGGCTACACCTTC.

This clonotype came up a few times. The J gene is TRBJ2-1, the V gene TRBV20-1; D gene ambiguous. The CDR3 covers 11 residues. Germline lookup yields CDR1 DFQATT and CDR2 SNEGSKA (reference sequence). The V gene lost 3 bases and the J gene lost 7 bases, with 7 bases spanning the gap. In DNA form, the CDR3 reads TGCAGTGCTAGGACCAATAATGAGCAGTTCTTC. It codes for CSARTNNEQFF.

In this sample, this clonotype turned up a few times. The J gene is TRBJ2-5, the V gene TRBV7-9, with D tentatively TRBD1 (7 bases). There are 15 residues in the CDR3. V was cut by 3 bases and J by 5 bases, with 16 bases left in between. The germline gives CDR1 SEHNR, CDR2 FQNEAQ (reference sequence). The CDR3 protein is CASSLAGQTKETQYF. The CDR3 DNA is TGTGCCAGCAGCTTGGCGGGACAGACGAAGGAGACCCAGTACTTC.

This sequence joins TRBV5-1 and TRBJ2-3; 10 bases are shared with TRBD2. This CDR3 spans 16 amino acids. V lost 4 bases, J lost 6 bases, and 11 bases stayed unmatched. CDR1 SGHRS and CDR2 YFSETQ come from the germline V gene. CDR3 in amino acids: CASSLIPGLARDTQYF. Here the CDR3 DNA reads TGCGCCAGCAGCCTTATCCCGGGACTAGCGCGCGATACGCAGTATTTT.

V and J are TRBV9 and TRBJ2-3; D remains unclear. V lost 0 bases, J lost 8 bases, and 13 bases lay in between. Germline CDR1 SGDLS, CDR2 YYNGEE. The CDR3 sequence is 14 residues long. CDR3: CASSVDLGGGTQYF. CDR3 DNA: TGTGCCAGCAGCGTAGATCTCGGCGGCGGTACGCAGTATTTT.

The genes are TRBV24-1 and TRBJ2-5, with 8 positions matching TRBD1. The V segment lost 3 bases and the J segment 4 bases; nucleotides outside the gene matches: 9. The CDR3 covers 16 residues. Germline V gives CDR1 KGHDR, CDR2 SFDVKD. Here the CDR3 DNA reads TGTGCCACCAGTGATCGAGGACAGGGCGTGGGAGAGACCCAGTACTTC. This sequence encodes CATSDRGQGVGETQYF.

The rearrangement uses TRBV6-4 and TRBJ2-1; 13 nucleotides line up with TRBD2. Germline CDR1 and CDR2: MRHNA and SNTAGT. The CDR3 has 15 residues. Trimming at V came to 6 bases and at J to 6 bases, leaving 5 bases not matched to a gene. CDR3 bases: TGTGCCAGCAGAGATACTAGCGGGGGGGCCAATGAGCAGTTCTTC. Its protein product is CASRDTSGGANEQFF.

Remarks on this clonotype: The junction departs from germline at one end; a sequencing error may be responsible. The CDR3 DNA follows: TGTGCCGTCAGTGGGACAGGGAAAGAGACCCAGTACTTC. Protein product: CAVSGTGKETQYF. This rearrangement joins TRBV10-3 to TRBJ2-5; 9 positions agree with TRBD1. Germline V gene lookup returns CDR1 ENHRY and CDR2 SYGVKD. The length of the CDR3 is 13 residues.

The sample holds a few counts of this clonotype. This sequence joins TRBV28 and TRBJ1-2; TRBD1 matches at 7 bases. The CDR3 is 16 residues long. CDR1 MDHEN and CDR2 SYDVKM come from the germline V gene. The J segment lost 0 bases and the V segment lost 5 bases, leaving 9 bases of the junction unmatched. CDR3: CASSPDRLLANYGYTF. Written as DNA, the CDR3 is TGTGCCAGCAGTCCGGACAGGTTGTTAGCTAACTATGGCTACACCTTC.